This T cell receptor (beta chain) was recorded in a study of cytomegalovirus exposure and HLA in healthy donors. General observations from the study: Links to common viral pathogens appeared, in a later analysis, for several of the most significant clusters. Differences between HLA loci emerged in a later analysis of TCR association rates, with DRB1 most and HLA-C fewest.

CDR3 length: 16 residues. Germline V CDR1 and CDR2: SEHNR, FQNEAQ (reference sequence). The V segment lost 0 bases and the J segment 7 bases; nucleotides outside the gene matches: 8. In the PCR, 60 Vbeta and 13 Jbeta primers were used. Sequenced by immunoSEQ multiplex PCR; TCRdb stores in-frame clones only, minus some. The table counts 70,000 to 90,000 clones; 3.5% to 4% lies in the top ten. As concerns this clone: What it binds is not known.

Sequencing was done on a sample of PBMCs. The receptor was derived from a man aged 18 to 30 in good health and CMV-seropositive. V is TRBV7-9 and J is TRBJ2-2; 7 bases agree with TRBD2. The CDR3 reads CASSLATAGRVGELFF. CDR3 nucleotide sequence: TGTGCCAGCAGCTTAGCCACAGCAGGGAGGGTCGGGGAGCTGTTTTTT.